This TCR beta chain was observed in a study of CD8+CD57+ T cells in acquired aplastic anemia. For the study at large: Sorted cells (CD4+ and CD8+) yielded DNA amounts that averaged approximately 2.9 ug.

The TCR beta profiling, which covered VDJ combination and CDR3 sequence, was carried out using genomic DNA as the template. TCRdb analysed the reads with MiXCR anew, one entry per CDR3 protein. Of a few hundred thousand distinct CDR3 sequences listed, roughly 53% are singletons. For this clonotype: Its antigen remains unidentified.

General study points: Patients and controls shared 25 to 35 CD8+ CDR3 sequences, which appeared highly expressed in patients and within their immunodominant clones. A significant difference in CD8+ Simpson's diversity between patients and controls was not found.

Sequencing involved patients with CD8+CD57+ cell expansion previously shown by flow cytometry. Each patient carried a diagnosis of severe acquired aplastic anemia. The sequence was collected from a human donor with aplastic anemia. Sequenced material: sorted CD4+, CD8+, or CD8+CD57+ T cells (not recorded which) from PBMCs.

CDR3 protein: CASSLTGDQPQHF. The CDR3 DNA reads TGTGCCAGTAGTCTAACAGGGGACCAGCCCCAGCATTTT. The rearrangement links TRBV19 to TRBJ1-5; 7 nucleotides line up with TRBD1. Germline CDR1 is LNHDA and CDR2 is SQIVND (reference sequence). Trimming at V came to 5 bases and at J to 7 bases, leaving 5 bases not matched to a gene. This CDR3 comprises 13 residues. The full variable domain, rest sourced from reference TRBV19 and TRBJ1-5, is DGGITQSPKYLFRKEGQNVTLSCEQNLNHDAMYWYRQDPGQGLRLIYYSQIVNDFQKGDIAEGYSVSREKKESFPLTVTSAQKNPTAFYLCASSLTGDQPQHFGDGTRLSIL.